The 25 T cell receptor beta chains reported below all come from one sample, sequenced in a study of cytomegalovirus exposure and HLA in healthy donors. This table comes from immunoSEQ multiplex PCR, and its TCRdb copy is limited to in-frame clones, with some not included. This table holds tens of thousands of clones, 85% to 95% found once. Sequencing was done on a sample of PBMCs. These receptors were obtained from a man aged 18-30 years in good health and CMV-seronegative.

This chain uses TRBV27 with TRBJ1-4, with D possibly being TRBD1 (5 bases). Trimming stripped 1 base from V and 7 bases from J, with 13 bases between. Germline V CDR1 and CDR2: MNHEY, SMNVEV (reference sequence). The CDR3 extends over 15 amino acids. The CDR3 DNA reads as TGTGCCAGCAGTTTATTTGGCAGGGCCAGTGAAAAACTGTTTTTT. It specifies CASSLFGRASEKLFF. The whole variable domain, filled in from reference TRBV27 and TRBJ1-4, reads EAQVTQNPRYLITVTGKKLTVTCSQNMNHEYMSWYRQDPGLGLRQIYYSMNVEVTDKGDVPEGYKVSRKEKRNFPLILESPSPNQTSLYFCASSLFGRASEKLFFGSGTQLSVL.

The gene calls are TRBV11-2 and TRBJ2-7; D call uncertain. The CDR3 covers 12 residues. Germline V CDR1 and CDR2: SGHAT, FQNNGV. The germline V and J ends were trimmed by 5 bases and 6 bases, with 11 bases remaining between them. The CDR3 loop is CASSPRFGEQYF. Written as DNA, the CDR3 is TGTGCCAGCAGCCCTCGGTTTGGCGAGCAGTACTTC. Filled out from reference TRBV11-2 and TRBJ2-7, the complete variable domain reads EAGVAQSPRYKIIEKRQSVAFWCNPISGHATLYWYQQILGQGPKLLIQFQNNGVVDDSQLPKDRFSAERLKGVDSTLKIQPAKLEDSAVYLCASSPRFGEQYFGPGTRLTVT.

This chain uses TRBV6-5 with TRBJ1-6; TRBD1 agrees at 10 bases. The CDR3 has 14 amino acids. CDR1 and CDR2 (germline): MNHEY, SVGAGI. Germline trimming cut 6 bases from V and 9 bases from J; bases unmatched to any gene: 5. This CDR3 is CASSQGQGVSPLHF. The CDR3 DNA is TGTGCCAGCAGCCAAGGACAGGGGGTTTCACCCCTCCACTTT.

The chain is built from TRBV28 and TRBJ1-2; TRBD1 matches at 7 bases. Germline V gene data show CDR1 as MDHEN and CDR2 as SYDVKM. V lost 5 bases, J lost 4 bases, and 7 bases stayed unmatched. The CDR3 length is 14 residues. CDR3 loop: CASSPGQHSYGYTF. The DNA for the CDR3 is TGTGCCAGCAGTCCGGGACAGCACAGCTATGGCTACACCTTC.

The CDR3 nucleotides are TGTGCCAGTAACGTAGCGGGAGTGACGGCCGGGGAGCTGTTTTTT. Translated: CASNVAGVTAGELFF. This rearrangement joins TRBV19 to TRBJ2-2; 9 nucleotides match TRBD2. The CDR3 is 15 residues long. Unmatched junction bases numbered 9, after V lost 7 bases and J lost 6 bases. Germline V CDR1 and CDR2: LNHDA, SQIVND (reference sequence).

The CDR3, as DNA: TGTGCCTGGAGGATAACAGGGGGTAATGGCTACACCTTC. Its protein is CAWRITGGNGYTF. The chain combines TRBV30 with TRBJ1-2, with 8 bases that match TRBD1. The germline gives CDR1 GTSNPN, CDR2 SVGIG (reference sequence). The CDR3 is made up of 13 amino acids. J gave up 6 bases and V 3 bases, and 6 bases lay outside the gene matches. The full variable domain, with the rest looked up from reference TRBV30 and TRBJ1-2, is SQTIHQWPATLVQPVGSPLSLECTVEGTSNPNLYWYRQAAGRGLQLLFYSVGIGQISSEVPQNLSASRPQDRQFILSSKKLLLSDSGFYLCAWRITGGNGYTFGSGTRLTVV.

Here the CDR3 DNA reads TGTGCCAGCAGCTTGGAGGAGGGGAGCTACGAGCAGTACTTC. Translation: CASSLEEGSYEQYF. This sequence joins TRBV5-5 and TRBJ2-7, with D possibly TRBD2 on 6 matching bases. CDR3 length: 14 amino acids. Germline loops: CDR1 SGHKS, CDR2 YYEKEE (reference sequence). V lost 0 bases and J lost 3, with 10 bases in between.

This chain connects TRBV7-9 to TRBJ1-3; weak D call: TRBD1 (6 bases). Germline CDR1 is SEHNR and CDR2 is FQNEAQ (reference sequence). V lost 5 bases, J lost 1 base, and 15 bases lay in between. CDR3 length: 16 amino acids. CDR3 protein: CASSPLGGRSGNTIYF. As DNA, the CDR3 is TGTGCCAGCAGCCCTCTGGGGGGGCGATCTGGAAACACCATATATTTT. The entire variable domain, with the rest obtained from reference TRBV7-9 and TRBJ1-3, is as follows: DTGVSQNPRHKITKRGQNVTFRCDPISEHNRLYWYRQTLGQGPEFLTYFQNEAQLEKSRLLSDRFSAERPKGSFSTLEIQRTEQGDSAMYLCASSPLGGRSGNTIYFGEGSWLTVV.

This sequence joins TRBV5-6 and TRBJ1-1, with D possibly being TRBD1 (5 bases). Germline V gene sequence: CDR1 SGHDT, CDR2 YYEEEE. CDR3 size: 14 residues. Trimming left V 0 bases short and J 1 base short, with 7 bases between. This CDR3 is CASSLAGPNTEAFF. The CDR3 nucleotides read TGTGCCAGCAGCTTGGCAGGGCCGAACACTGAAGCTTTCTTT. Supplemented by reference TRBV5-6 and TRBJ1-1, the full variable domain reads DAGVTQSPTHLIKTRGQQVTLRCSPKSGHDTVSWYQQALGQGPQFIFQYYEEEERQRGNFPDRFSGHQFPNYSSELNVNALLLGDSALYLCASSLAGPNTEAFFGQGTRLTVV.

The chain carries TRBV6-1 and TRBJ2-1, with 11 bases fitting TRBD2. The CDR3 spans 19 residues. Trimming took 3 bases from V and 7 from J; bases not matched to a gene: 17. CDR1 MNHNS and CDR2 SASEGT come from the germline V gene. CDR3 region: CASSDETPGTSGIPNEQFF. The DNA for the CDR3 is TGTGCCAGCAGTGACGAGACCCCGGGGACTAGCGGAATCCCTAATGAGCAGTTCTTC.

CDR3 nucleotide sequence: TGTGCCAGTAGTATCGCAGGGGGCGGGTACGAGCAGTACTTC. Its protein is CASSIAGGGYEQYF. The rearrangement links TRBV19 to TRBJ2-7; 8 nucleotides agree with TRBD1. CDR1 LNHDA and CDR2 SQIVND come from the germline V gene (reference sequence). V shed 3 bases, J shed 4 bases, and the junction held 5 bases outside the gene matches. There are 14 residues in the CDR3.

The genes are TRBV11-2 and TRBJ2-7, with a tentative D call TRBD1 (6 bases). The CDR3 is 14 amino acids. Germline values: CDR1 SGHAT, CDR2 FQNNGV. The V end was cut by 1 base, the J end by 5 bases, with 12 bases between. Here the CDR3 DNA reads TGTGCCAGCAGCTTAGGGCAGGGGATGCACGAGCAGTACTTC. It translates to CASSLGQGMHEQYF.

This CDR3 reads CATSRGGDLTAINQPQHF. The CDR3 DNA reads TGTGCCACCAGCAGAGGCGGGGACCTGACTGCAATAAATCAGCCCCAGCATTTT. V gene TRBV15 combines with J gene TRBJ1-5; a weak D match, TRBD1 (5 bases). Germline V gene sequence: CDR1 LNHNV, CDR2 YYDKDF (reference sequence). The CDR3 is made up of 18 amino acids. V was pared by 1 base and J by 4 bases, with 20 bases between.

As to this clone: One junction end disagrees with the germline gene, perhaps due to a read error. This sequence joins TRBV5-1 and TRBJ1-4; D call uncertain. CDR1 and CDR2 from the germline V gene are SGHRS and YFSETQ. The CDR3 extends over 16 amino acids. CDR3 residues: CASSLSVASTKEKLFF. The CDR3 bases are TGCGCCAGCAGCTTGTCGGTGGCGAGCACTAAAGAAAAACTGTTTTTT.

The CDR3 protein is CASSEWMSGNTEAFF. CDR3 nucleotides: TGTGCCAGCAGTGAATGGATGTCGGGGAACACTGAAGCTTTCTTT. The chain carries TRBV25-1 and TRBJ1-1; no firm D call. Germline values: CDR1 MGHDK, CDR2 SYGVNS. The V end was cut by 1 base, the J end by 1 base, with 10 bases between. The CDR3 is made up of 15 amino acids.

V usage is TRBV27 and J usage is TRBJ2-1, with 7 bases lining up with TRBD2. This CDR3 region has 15 residues. The J segment lost 6 bases and the V segment lost 3 bases, leaving 8 bases of the junction unmatched. The germline V gene encodes CDR1 MNHEY and CDR2 SMNVEV (reference sequence). CDR3: CASSLWEGLVNEQFF. CDR3 bases: TGTGCCAGCAGTTTGTGGGAGGGCCTGGTCAATGAGCAGTTCTTC.

This chain connects TRBV10-3 to TRBJ2-3; 7 nucleotides agree with TRBD1. CDR1 and CDR2 (germline): ENHRY, SYGVKD. V shed 10 bases and J 6 bases; nucleotides not matched to a gene: 13. This CDR3 region has 14 residues. The chain's CDR3 is CATRDSHDPDTQYF. As DNA, the CDR3 is TGTGCCACCCGGGACAGCCATGACCCGGATACGCAGTATTTT.

The chain couples TRBV27 to TRBJ1-2; 12 bases align to TRBD1. This CDR3 spans 15 amino acids. Germline CDR1 is MNHEY and CDR2 is SMNVEV (reference sequence). J gave up 8 bases and V 3 bases, and 7 bases lay outside the gene matches. CDR3 coding DNA: TGTGCCAGCAGTTTCTTGGGACAGGGGGCTGGGGGCTACACCTTC. It specifies CASSFLGQGAGGYTF.

The rearrangement uses TRBV27 and TRBJ2-1; perhaps TRBD2 as D (5 bases). Germline CDR1 reads MNHEY; CDR2 reads SMNVEV (reference sequence). The CDR3 sequence is 14 residues long. Trimming cost V 5 bases and J 9 bases, with 17 bases left between them. In DNA form, the CDR3 reads TGTGCCAGCAGTCCCTCCGGGCCCCGGGGTGAGCAGTTCTTC. Protein product: CASSPSGPRGEQFF.

The chain combines TRBV28 with TRBJ1-2, with D possibly matching TRBD1 (5 bases). The CDR3 is 14 residues long. The V end lost 8 bases, the J end lost 8 bases, and 21 bases lay between the germline ends. Germline V gene data show CDR1 as MDHEN and CDR2 as SYDVKM. Here the CDR3 reads CASGGGMGPRGYTF. CDR3 DNA sequence: TGTGCCAGCGGGGGAGGAATGGGCCCTCGGGGCTACACCTTC.

CDR3 protein: CAISESEGFMDGYTF. CDR3 nucleotides: TGTGCCATCAGTGAGTCGGAGGGTTTTATGGATGGCTACACCTTC. The chain recombines TRBV10-3 with TRBJ1-2; D gene unclear. Trimming left V 0 bases short and J 6 bases short, with 14 bases between. CDR1 is ENHRY, CDR2 SYGVKD, per germline. The CDR3 has 15 residues.

The CDR3 is CASSLMIGNKRRGGTEAFF. CDR3 nucleotides: TGTGCCAGCAGCTTGATGATCGGAAACAAGCGAAGGGGGGGAACTGAAGCTTTCTTT. The chain is built from TRBV5-8 and TRBJ1-1, with TRBD1 as a possible D gene (6 bases). Germline assignment: CDR1 SGHTS and CDR2 YDEGEE. The CDR3 sequence is 19 residues long. Trimming removed 1 base at V and 5 bases at J, with 27 bases between.

The V and J genes are TRBV11-2 and TRBJ1-3; the D is unclear. Trimming removed 1 base from V and 2 bases from J, with 12 bases in between. The V gene's germline CDR1 is SGHAT and CDR2 FQNNGV. This CDR3 region has 16 residues. CDR3 in amino acids: CASSLGSWEAGNTIYF. The CDR3 DNA is TGTGCCAGCAGCTTAGGGTCTTGGGAGGCTGGAAACACCATATATTTT.

The J gene is TRBJ2-1, the V gene TRBV30; 10 nucleotides match TRBD1. The germline V gene has CDR1 GTSNPN and CDR2 SVGIG (reference sequence). The CDR3 length is 14 residues. The V segment lost 2 bases and the J segment 7 bases; nucleotides outside the gene matches: 5. The chain's CDR3 is CAWSLRDRGNEQFF. CDR3 nucleotide sequence: TGTGCCTGGAGTCTCCGGGACAGGGGTAATGAGCAGTTCTTC.

The chain combines TRBV28 with TRBJ1-2; no definite D call. Trimming cost V 5 bases and J 3 bases, with 7 bases left between them. Germline values: CDR1 MDHEN, CDR2 SYDVKM. The CDR3 is 12 amino acids. CDR3 DNA sequence: TGTGCCAGCAGTCTTCGGTACTATGGCTACACCTTC. Translating gives CASSLRYYGYTF.